The source of this TCR beta chain is a study of blood T cell repertoires in COVID-19. This CDR3 region has 16 residues. Trimming shortened V by 0 bases and J by 4 bases, and 13 bases separated the two germline ends. CDR1 SGHRS and CDR2 YFSETQ come from the germline V gene. In this sample, this clone turned up once. Sequencing used immunoSEQ multiplex PCR; TCRdb keeps in-frame clones, though not all of them. This table has more than 250,000 clones, approximately 90% appearing once. The origin of this receptor is a woman under 40 with COVID-19, enrolled during active disease. The chain employs TRBV5-1 and TRBJ2-2; possibly TRBD2 for D (5 bases). The sequencing sample was made of peripheral blood. DNA for the CDR3: TGCGCCAGCAGCTTGGTTTCGGGGTCTGGCACCGGGGAGCTGTTTTTT. It encodes CASSLVSGSGTGELFF. Full variable domain (rest looked up from reference TRBV5-1 and TRBJ2-2): KAGVTQTPRYLIKTRGQQVTLSCSPISGHRSVSWYQQTPGQGLQFLFEYFSETQRNKGNFPGRFSGRQFSNSRSEMNVSTLELGDSALYLCASSLVSGSGTGELFFGEGSRLTVL.